The clone carrying this T cell receptor (beta chain) came up a few times. This sample stems from a study of blood T cell repertoires in COVID-19. Across the study: Specimens from acute and convalescent COVID-19 originated in the United States, Italy and Spain. Sources were T cells, B-cell-depleted T cells, or PBMCs; the material itself was cDNA or gDNA.

In the original workflow: Using reference gene primer amplification, nucleated cell counts were estimated. The assay was immunoSEQ multiplex PCR, and TCRdb's table has in-frame clones only and misses some. Clonal size and the V and J genes are those of that table, whereas D and trimming came from the DNA. The table shows fewer than 25,000 clones, with 86% occurring only once. CDR1 is SGDLS, CDR2 YYNGEE, per germline. This CDR3 contains 15 residues. V lost 0 bases, J lost 3 bases, and 10 bases lay in between. Sample: peripheral blood. The TCR was taken from a man between 50 and 59 years old with active COVID-19. The chain recombines TRBV9 with TRBJ2-1; D might be TRBD2 (6 bases). The CDR3 region has the DNA TGTGCCAGCAGCGTAGGCCGGGAGAGCTACAATGAGCAGTTCTTC. Residues: CASSVGRESYNEQFF.